This TCR beta chain came from a study of OX40 agonist ivuxolimab in advanced cancers. Findings and limits, study-wide: CD4+ and CD8+ blood T cells expanded clonally by week 6 at 0.1 to 3.0 mg/kg.

Produced via immunoSEQ multiplex PCR; TCRdb's table is partial and in-frame only. The repertoire includes about 77,000 clones, around four fifths of them detected once, and roughly 0.76% sits in the top ten. On this clone: Its antigen is currently unknown.

The receptor was isolated from an adult with an advanced solid tumor such as melanoma, head and neck, liver or kidney cancer. This material consisted of CD4+ or CD8+ T cells sorted from blood, taken in a trial of the OX40 agonist ivuxolimab.

In nucleotides, the CDR3 is TGTGCCAGCAGTTACGCTACAGGGGCGGATGAGCAGTTCTTC. Encoded protein: CASSYATGADEQFF. J is TRBJ2-1 and V is TRBV6-6, with 7 bases aligning to TRBD1. This CDR3 contains 14 residues. Germline CDR1 MNHNY, CDR2 SVGAGI (reference sequence). V was clipped by 2 bases and J by 8 bases; unmatched bases: 6.